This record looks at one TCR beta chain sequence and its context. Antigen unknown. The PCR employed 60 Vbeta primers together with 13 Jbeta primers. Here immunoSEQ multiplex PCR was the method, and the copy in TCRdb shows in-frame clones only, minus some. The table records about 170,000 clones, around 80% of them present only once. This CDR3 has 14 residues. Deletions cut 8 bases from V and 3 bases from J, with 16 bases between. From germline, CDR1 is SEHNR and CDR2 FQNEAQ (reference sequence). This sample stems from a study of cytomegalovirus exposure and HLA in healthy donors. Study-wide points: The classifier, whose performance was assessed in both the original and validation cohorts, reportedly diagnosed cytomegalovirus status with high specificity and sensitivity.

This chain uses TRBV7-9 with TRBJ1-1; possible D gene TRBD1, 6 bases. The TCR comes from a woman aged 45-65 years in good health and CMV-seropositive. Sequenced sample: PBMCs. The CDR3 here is CASLWGGADTEAFF. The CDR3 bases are TGTGCCAGCTTGTGGGGGGGCGCGGACACTGAAGCTTTCTTT.